The next 8 T cell receptor beta chains were all read from a single sample in a study of blood T cell repertoires in COVID-19. The table came from immunoSEQ multiplex PCR; TCRdb's copy has only in-frame clones and leaves some out. The repertoire includes approximately 300,000 clones, almost 90% of them detected once, and 11% sits in the top ten. Sequencing was carried out using peripheral blood. Receptor source: a woman aged 30 to 39 with COVID-19, enrolled during active disease.

The chain links TRBV20-1 to TRBJ2-7; D call uncertain. Germline lookup yields CDR1 DFQATT and CDR2 SNEGSKA (reference sequence). V lost 3 bases, J lost 2 bases, and 8 bases lay in between. This CDR3 contains 12 residues. The CDR3 here is CSASYTTYEQYF. CDR3 DNA sequence: TGCAGTGCTAGTTACACTACCTACGAGCAGTACTTC.

The chain joins TRBV24-1 to TRBJ1-6; 8 nucleotides match TRBD1. V lost 9 bases, J lost 5 bases, and 5 bases stayed unmatched. This CDR3 comprises 14 residues. From germline, CDR1 is KGHDR and CDR2 SFDVKD. CDR3 protein: CATGGQGHNSPLHF. The DNA for the CDR3 is TGTGCCACCGGAGGACAGGGCCATAATTCACCCCTCCACTTT.

V and J are TRBV28 and TRBJ2-2; 9 nucleotides match TRBD1. Trimming cost V 5 bases and J 4 bases; bases outside gene matches: 5. The germline V gene has CDR1 MDHEN and CDR2 SYDVKM. There are 15 residues in the CDR3. DNA of the CDR3: TGTGCCAGCAGTCCCGACAGGGGGGGCACCGGGGAGCTGTTTTTT. It yields the protein CASSPDRGGTGELFF.

The chain carries TRBV7-9 and TRBJ1-5, with TRBD1 matching over 7 bases. The CDR3 extends over 15 amino acids. Unmatched junction bases numbered 12, after V lost 6 bases and J lost 7 bases. In germline, CDR1 is SEHNR, CDR2 FQNEAQ (reference sequence). The DNA for the CDR3 is TGTGCCAGCAGTCCCACAGGGGCCCCAGGACAGCCCCAGCATTTT. Residues: CASSPTGAPGQPQHF.

This clone occurred once. V is TRBV2 and J is TRBJ1-1; 7 bases line up with TRBD1. Germline V gene data show CDR1 as SNHLY and CDR2 as FYNNEI. With V trimmed by 1 base and J by 2 bases, 7 bases remained unmatched. This CDR3 has 16 amino acids. The CDR3 region has the DNA TGTGCCAGCAGTGAAGGGAGGACAGGACCTAACACTGAAGCTTTCTTT. This codes for CASSEGRTGPNTEAFF.

The chain links TRBV28 to TRBJ1-2, with 10 positions matching TRBD1. From germline, CDR1 is MDHEN and CDR2 SYDVKM. Germline trimming cut 2 bases from V and 2 bases from J; bases unmatched to any gene: 11. The CDR3 sequence is 18 residues long. In nucleotides, the CDR3 is TGTGCCAGCAGTTTAGAGGGACAGGGGACGCGGGTGAACTATGGCTACACCTTC. Encoded protein: CASSLEGQGTRVNYGYTF.

This clone was observed once. V usage is TRBV7-8 and J usage is TRBJ1-6, with TRBD1 matching over 9 bases. The trim removed 0 bases at V and 10 bases at J, leaving 1 base unmatched. Germline CDR1 reads SGHVS; CDR2 reads FQNEAQ. The CDR3 extends over 14 amino acids. CDR3 residues: CASSLADRGSPLHF. Here the CDR3 DNA reads TGTGCCAGCAGCTTAGCGGACAGGGGATCACCCCTCCACTTT.

This clone was observed a single time. The rearrangement uses TRBV5-1 and TRBJ1-5, with 11 bases matching TRBD1. The CDR3 consists of 19 residues. Per the germline V gene, CDR1 is SGHRS and CDR2 is YFSETQ. The trim removed 4 bases at V and 7 bases at J, leaving 19 bases unmatched. The CDR3 loop reads CASSLSSRDRGAVWQPQHF. CDR3 bases: TGCGCCAGCAGCCTTTCCTCGAGGGACAGGGGGGCGGTGTGGCAGCCCCAGCATTTT.